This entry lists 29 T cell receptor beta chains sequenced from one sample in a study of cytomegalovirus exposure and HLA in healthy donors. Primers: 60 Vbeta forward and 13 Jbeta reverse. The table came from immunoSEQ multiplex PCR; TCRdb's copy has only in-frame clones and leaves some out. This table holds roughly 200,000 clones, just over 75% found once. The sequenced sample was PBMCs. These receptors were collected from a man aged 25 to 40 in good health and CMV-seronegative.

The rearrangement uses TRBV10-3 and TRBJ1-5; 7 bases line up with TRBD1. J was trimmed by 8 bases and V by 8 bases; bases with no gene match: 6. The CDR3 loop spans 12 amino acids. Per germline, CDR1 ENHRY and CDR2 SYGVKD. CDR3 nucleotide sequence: TGTGCCATCCGGGAGGGGGCTGAGCCCCAGCATTTT. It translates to CAIREGAEPQHF.

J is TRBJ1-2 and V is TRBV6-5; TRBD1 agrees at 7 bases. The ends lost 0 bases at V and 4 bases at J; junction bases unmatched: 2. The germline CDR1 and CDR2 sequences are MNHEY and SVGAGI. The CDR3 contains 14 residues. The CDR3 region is CASSYSGGPYGYTF. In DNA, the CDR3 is TGTGCCAGCAGTTACTCAGGGGGCCCCTATGGCTACACCTTC.

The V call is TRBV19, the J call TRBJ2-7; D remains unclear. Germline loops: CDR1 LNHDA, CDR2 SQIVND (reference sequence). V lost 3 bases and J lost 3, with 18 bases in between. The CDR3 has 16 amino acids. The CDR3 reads CASSIPLGGGSYEQYF. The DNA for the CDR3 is TGTGCCAGTAGTATCCCCTTGGGTGGCGGAAGCTACGAGCAGTACTTC.

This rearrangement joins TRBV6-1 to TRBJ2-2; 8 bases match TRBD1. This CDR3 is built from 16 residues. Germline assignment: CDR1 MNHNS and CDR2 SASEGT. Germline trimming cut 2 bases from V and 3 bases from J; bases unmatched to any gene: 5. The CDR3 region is CASSEWTGTYTGELFF. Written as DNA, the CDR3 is TGTGCCAGCAGTGAATGGACAGGGACCTACACCGGGGAGCTGTTTTTT.

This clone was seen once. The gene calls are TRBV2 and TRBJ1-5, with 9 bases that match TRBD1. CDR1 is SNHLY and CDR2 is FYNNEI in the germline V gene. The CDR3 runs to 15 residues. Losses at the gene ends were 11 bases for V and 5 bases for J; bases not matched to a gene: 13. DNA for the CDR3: TGTGCCCAGGGGTCCGGGACAGGGTACGATCAGCCCCAGCATTTT. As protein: CAQGSGTGYDQPQHF. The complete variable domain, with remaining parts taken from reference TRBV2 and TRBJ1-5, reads EPEVTQTPSHQVTQMGQEVILRCVPISNHLYFYWYRQILGQKVEFLVSFYNNEISEKSEIFDDQFSVERPDGSNFTLKIRSTKLEDSAMYFCAQGSGTGYDQPQHFGDGTRLSIL.

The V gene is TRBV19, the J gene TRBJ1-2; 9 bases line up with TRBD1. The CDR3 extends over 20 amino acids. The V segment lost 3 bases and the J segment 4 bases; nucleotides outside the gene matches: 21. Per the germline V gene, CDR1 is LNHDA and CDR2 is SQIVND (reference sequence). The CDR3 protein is CASSISGTFVPGQGSYGYTF. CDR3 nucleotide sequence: TGTGCCAGTAGTATTTCGGGAACATTCGTGCCGGGACAGGGAAGCTATGGCTACACCTTC.

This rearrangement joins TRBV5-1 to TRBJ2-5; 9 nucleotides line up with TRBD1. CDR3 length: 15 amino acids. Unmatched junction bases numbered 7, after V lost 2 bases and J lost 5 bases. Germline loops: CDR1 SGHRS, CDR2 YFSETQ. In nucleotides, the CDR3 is TGCGCCAGCAGCTTATCACAGGGGGCGGGGGAGACCCAGTACTTC. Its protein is CASSLSQGAGETQYF.

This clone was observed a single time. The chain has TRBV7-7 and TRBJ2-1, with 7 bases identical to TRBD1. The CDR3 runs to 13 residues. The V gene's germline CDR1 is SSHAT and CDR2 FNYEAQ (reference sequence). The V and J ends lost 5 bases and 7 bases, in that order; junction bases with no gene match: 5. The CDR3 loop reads CASSVDRVNEQFF. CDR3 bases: TGTGCCAGCAGCGTCGACAGGGTGAATGAGCAGTTCTTC.

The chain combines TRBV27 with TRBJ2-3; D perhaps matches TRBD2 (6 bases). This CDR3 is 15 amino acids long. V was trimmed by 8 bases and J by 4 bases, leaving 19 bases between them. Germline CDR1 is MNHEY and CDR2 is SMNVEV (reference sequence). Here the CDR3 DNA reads TGTGCCAGCGCCATTTCCGGGACTGGCCCAGATACGCAGTATTTT. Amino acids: CASAISGTGPDTQYF.

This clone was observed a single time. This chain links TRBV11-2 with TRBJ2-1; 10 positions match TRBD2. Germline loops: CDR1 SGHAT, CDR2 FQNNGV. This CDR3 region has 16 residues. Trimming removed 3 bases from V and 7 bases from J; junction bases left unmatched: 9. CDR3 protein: CASSLSPSGSRNEQFF. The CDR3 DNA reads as TGTGCCAGCAGCTTGTCCCCTAGCGGGAGTAGGAATGAGCAGTTCTTC.

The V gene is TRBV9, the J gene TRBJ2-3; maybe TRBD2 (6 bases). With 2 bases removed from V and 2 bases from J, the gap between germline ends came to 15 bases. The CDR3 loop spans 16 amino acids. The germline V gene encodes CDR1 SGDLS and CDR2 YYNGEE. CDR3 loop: CASSVSPGSFTDTQYF. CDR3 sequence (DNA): TGTGCCAGCAGCGTTTCCCCCGGGAGCTTCACAGATACGCAGTATTTT. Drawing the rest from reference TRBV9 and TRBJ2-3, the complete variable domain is DSGVTQTPKHLITATGQRVTLRCSPRSGDLSVYWYQQSLDQGLQFLIQYYNGEERAKGNILERFSAQQFPDLHSELNLSSLELGDSALYFCASSVSPGSFTDTQYFGPGTRLTVL.

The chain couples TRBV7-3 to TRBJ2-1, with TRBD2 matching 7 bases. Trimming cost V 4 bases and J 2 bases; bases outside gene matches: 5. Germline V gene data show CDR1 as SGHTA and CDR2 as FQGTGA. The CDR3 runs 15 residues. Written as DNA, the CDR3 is TGTGCCAGCAGCTCCCCGGGGGGAACCTACAATGAGCAGTTCTTC. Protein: CASSSPGGTYNEQFF.

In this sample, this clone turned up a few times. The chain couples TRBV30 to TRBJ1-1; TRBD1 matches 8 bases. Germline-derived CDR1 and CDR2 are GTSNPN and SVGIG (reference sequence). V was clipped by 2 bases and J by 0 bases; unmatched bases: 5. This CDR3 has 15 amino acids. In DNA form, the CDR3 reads TGTGCCTGGAGTTTCAGGGGGCAAGTGAACACTGAAGCTTTCTTT. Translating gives CAWSFRGQVNTEAFF.

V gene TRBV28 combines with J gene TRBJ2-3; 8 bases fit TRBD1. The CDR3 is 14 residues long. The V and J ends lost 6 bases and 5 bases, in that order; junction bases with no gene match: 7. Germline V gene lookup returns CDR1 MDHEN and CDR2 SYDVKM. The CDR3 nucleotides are TGTGCCAGCAGAGACCCAGGGGGCAGAGATACGCAGTATTTT. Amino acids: CASRDPGGRDTQYF.

The CDR3: CASSLPRGADEQFF. CDR3 DNA: TGCGCCAGCAGCCTTCCCCGGGGGGCGGATGAGCAGTTCTTC. V gene TRBV4-1 combines with J gene TRBJ2-1; D possibly corresponds to TRBD2 (7 bases). Trimming removed 4 bases from V and 8 bases from J, with 15 bases in between. Per the germline V gene, CDR1 is MGHRA and CDR2 is YSYEKL. This CDR3 has 14 residues.

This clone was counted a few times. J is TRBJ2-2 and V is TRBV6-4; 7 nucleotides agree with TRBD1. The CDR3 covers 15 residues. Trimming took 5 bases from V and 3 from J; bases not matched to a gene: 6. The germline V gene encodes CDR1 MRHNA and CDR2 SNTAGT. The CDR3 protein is CASSPKGADTGELFF. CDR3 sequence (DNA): TGTGCCAGCAGTCCCAAGGGGGCGGACACCGGGGAGCTGTTTTTT.

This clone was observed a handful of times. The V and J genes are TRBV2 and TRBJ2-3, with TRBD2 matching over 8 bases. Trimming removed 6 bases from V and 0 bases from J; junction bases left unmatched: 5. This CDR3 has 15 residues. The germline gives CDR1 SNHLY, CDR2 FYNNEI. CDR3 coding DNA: TGTGCCAGCAGGGGACTAGGACTTAGCACAGATACGCAGTATTTT. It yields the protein CASRGLGLSTDTQYF. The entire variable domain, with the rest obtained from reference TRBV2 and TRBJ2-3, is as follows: EPEVTQTPSHQVTQMGQEVILRCVPISNHLYFYWYRQILGQKVEFLVSFYNNEISEKSEIFDDQFSVERPDGSNFTLKIRSTKLEDSAMYFCASRGLGLSTDTQYFGPGTRLTVL.

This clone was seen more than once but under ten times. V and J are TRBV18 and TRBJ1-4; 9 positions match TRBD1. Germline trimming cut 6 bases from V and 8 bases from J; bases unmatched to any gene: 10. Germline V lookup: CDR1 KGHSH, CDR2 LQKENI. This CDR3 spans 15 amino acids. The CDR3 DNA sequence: TGTGCCAGCTCCGTCCACCGGGACAGGGAGGAAAAACTGTTTTTT. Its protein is CASSVHRDREEKLFF.

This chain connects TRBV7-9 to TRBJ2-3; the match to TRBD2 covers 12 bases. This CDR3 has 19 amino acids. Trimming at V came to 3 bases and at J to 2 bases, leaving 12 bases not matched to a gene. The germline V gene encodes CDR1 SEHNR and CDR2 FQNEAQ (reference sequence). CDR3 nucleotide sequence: TGTGCCAGCAGCTTCCTCACCGGACTAGCGGGACTTTACACAGATACGCAGTATTTT. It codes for CASSFLTGLAGLYTDTQYF.

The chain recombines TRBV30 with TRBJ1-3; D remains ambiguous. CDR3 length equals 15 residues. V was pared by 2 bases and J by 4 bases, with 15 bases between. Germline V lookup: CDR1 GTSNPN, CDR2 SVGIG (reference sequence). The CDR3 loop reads CAWSPDPAAGNTIYF. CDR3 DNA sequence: TGTGCCTGGAGTCCCGACCCTGCGGCGGGAAACACCATATATTTT.

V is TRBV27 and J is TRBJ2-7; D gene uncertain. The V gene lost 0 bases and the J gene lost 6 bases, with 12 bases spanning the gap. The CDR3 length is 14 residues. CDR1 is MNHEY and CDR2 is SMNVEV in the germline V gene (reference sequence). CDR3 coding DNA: TGTGCCAGCAGTTTATCGAATGCTAGAGCCGAGCAGTACTTC. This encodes CASSLSNARAEQYF.

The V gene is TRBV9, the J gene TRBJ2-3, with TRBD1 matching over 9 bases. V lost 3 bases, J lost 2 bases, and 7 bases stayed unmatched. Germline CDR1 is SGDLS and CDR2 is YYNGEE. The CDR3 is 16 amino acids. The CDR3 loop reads CASSGGDRAYTDTQYF. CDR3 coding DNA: TGTGCCAGCAGCGGAGGGGACAGGGCCTACACAGATACGCAGTATTTT.

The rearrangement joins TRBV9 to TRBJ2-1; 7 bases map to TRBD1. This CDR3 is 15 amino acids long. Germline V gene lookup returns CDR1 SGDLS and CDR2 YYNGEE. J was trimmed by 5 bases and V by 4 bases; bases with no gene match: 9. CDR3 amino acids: CASSFTGTANNEQFF. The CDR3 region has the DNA TGTGCCAGCAGCTTTACCGGGACAGCCAACAATGAGCAGTTCTTC.

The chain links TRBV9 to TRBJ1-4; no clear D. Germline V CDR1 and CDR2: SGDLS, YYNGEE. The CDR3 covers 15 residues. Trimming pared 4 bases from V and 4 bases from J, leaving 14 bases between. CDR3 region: CASSYRTGFNEKLFF. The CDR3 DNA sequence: TGTGCCAGCAGCTACCGGACGGGGTTTAATGAAAAACTGTTTTTT. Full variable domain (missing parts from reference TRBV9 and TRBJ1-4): DSGVTQTPKHLITATGQRVTLRCSPRSGDLSVYWYQQSLDQGLQFLIQYYNGEERAKGNILERFSAQQFPDLHSELNLSSLELGDSALYFCASSYRTGFNEKLFFGSGTQLSVL.

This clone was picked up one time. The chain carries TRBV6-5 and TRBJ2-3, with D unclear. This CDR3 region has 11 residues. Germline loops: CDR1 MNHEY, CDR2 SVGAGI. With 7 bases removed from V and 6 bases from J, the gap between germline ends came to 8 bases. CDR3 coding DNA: TGTGCCAGCACCAGTCTTGATACGCAGTATTTT. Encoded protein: CASTSLDTQYF.

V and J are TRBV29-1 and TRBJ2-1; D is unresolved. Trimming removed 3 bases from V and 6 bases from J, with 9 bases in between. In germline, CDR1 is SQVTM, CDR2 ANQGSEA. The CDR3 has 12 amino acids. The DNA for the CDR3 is TGCAGCGTTGATTTCCGGAGCAATGAGCAGTTCTTC. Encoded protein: CSVDFRSNEQFF.

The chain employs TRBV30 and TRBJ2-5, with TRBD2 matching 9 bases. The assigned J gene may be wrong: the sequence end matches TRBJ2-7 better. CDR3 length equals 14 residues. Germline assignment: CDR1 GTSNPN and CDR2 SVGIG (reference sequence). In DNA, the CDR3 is TGTGCCTGGAAAGTTTCGCGGGAGGGTTTCGAGCAGTACTTC. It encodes CAWKVSREGFEQYF.

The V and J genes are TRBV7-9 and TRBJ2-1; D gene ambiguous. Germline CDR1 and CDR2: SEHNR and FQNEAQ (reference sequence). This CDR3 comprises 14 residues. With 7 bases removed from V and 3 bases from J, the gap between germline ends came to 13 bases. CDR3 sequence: CASIIPTGYNEQFF. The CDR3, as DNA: TGTGCCAGCATCATCCCGACGGGCTACAATGAGCAGTTCTTC.

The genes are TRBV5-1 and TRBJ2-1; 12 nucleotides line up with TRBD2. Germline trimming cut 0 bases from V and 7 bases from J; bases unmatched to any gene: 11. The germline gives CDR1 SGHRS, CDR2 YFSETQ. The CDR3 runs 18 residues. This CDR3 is CASSLGPLLAGGLNEQFF. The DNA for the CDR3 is TGCGCCAGCAGCTTGGGTCCCTTACTAGCGGGAGGCCTAAATGAGCAGTTCTTC.